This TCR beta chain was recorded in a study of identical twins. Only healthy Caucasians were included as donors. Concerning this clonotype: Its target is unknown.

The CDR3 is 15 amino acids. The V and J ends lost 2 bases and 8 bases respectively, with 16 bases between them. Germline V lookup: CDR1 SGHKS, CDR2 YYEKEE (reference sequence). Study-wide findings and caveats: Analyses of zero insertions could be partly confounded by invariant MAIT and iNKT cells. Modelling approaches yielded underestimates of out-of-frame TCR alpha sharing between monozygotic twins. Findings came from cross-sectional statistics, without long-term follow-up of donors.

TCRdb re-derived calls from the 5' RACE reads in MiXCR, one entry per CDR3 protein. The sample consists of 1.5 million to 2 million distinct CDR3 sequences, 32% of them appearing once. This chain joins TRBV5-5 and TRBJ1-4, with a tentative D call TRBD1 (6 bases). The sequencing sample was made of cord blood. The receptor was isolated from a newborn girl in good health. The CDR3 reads CASSFWGAPDEKLFF. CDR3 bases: TGTGCCAGCAGCTTCTGGGGGGCGCCCGACGAAAAACTGTTTTTT.